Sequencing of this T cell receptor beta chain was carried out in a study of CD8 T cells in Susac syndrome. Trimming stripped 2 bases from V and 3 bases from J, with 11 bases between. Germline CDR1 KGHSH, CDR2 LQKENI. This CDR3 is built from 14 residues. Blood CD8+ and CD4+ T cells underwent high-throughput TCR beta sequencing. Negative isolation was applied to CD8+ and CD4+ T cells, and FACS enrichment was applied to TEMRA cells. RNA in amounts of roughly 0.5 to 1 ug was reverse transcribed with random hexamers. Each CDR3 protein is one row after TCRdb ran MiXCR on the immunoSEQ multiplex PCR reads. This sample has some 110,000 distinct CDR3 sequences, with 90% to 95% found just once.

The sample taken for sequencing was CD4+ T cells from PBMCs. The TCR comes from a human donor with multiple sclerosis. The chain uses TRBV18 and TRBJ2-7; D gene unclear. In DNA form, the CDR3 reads TGTGCCAGCTCACCAGGGGTGTCAGGCTACGAGCAGTACTTC. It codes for CASSPGVSGYEQYF.